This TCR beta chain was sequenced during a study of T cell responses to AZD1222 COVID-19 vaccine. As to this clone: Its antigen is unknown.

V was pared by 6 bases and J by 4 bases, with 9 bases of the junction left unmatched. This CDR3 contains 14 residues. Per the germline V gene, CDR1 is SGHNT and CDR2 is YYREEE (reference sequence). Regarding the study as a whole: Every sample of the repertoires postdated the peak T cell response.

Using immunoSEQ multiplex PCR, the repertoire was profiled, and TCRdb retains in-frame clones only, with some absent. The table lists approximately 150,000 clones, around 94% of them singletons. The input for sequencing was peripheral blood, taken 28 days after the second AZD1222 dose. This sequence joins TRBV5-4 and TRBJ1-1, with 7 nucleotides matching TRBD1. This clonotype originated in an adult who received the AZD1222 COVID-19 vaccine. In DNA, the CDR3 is TGTGCCAGCACCCTAGGGGGCGGGAGCACTGAAGCTTTCTTT. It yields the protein CASTLGGGSTEAFF.